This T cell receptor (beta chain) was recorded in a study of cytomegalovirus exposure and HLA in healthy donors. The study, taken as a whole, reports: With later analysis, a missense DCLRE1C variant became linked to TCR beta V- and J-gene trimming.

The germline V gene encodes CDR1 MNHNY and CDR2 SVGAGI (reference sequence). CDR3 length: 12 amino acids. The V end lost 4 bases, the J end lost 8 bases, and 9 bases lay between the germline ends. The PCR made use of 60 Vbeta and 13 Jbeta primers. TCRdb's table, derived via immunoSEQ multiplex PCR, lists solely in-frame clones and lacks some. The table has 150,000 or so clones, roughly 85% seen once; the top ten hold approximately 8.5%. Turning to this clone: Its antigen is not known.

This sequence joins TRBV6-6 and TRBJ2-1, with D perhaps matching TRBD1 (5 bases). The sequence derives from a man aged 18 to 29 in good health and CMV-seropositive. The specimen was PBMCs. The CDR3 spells CASSLQGYEQFF. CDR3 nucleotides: TGTGCCAGCAGTTTGCAGGGTTATGAGCAGTTCTTC.